This record looks at one TCR beta chain sequence and its context. Antigen specificity is unknown. The CDR3 is 14 amino acids. Trimming shortened V by 0 bases and J by 7 bases, and 9 bases separated the two germline ends. Germline V CDR1 and CDR2: LGHNA, YSLEER. Repertoires were generated with immunoSEQ multiplex PCR, while TCRdb's copy carries only in-frame clones and drops some. The sample records over 90,000 clones, 84% being singletons. This record belongs to a study of T cell responses to AZD1222 COVID-19 vaccine. Study information: Both about-4-week and about-12-week second-dose recipients were combined. Study findings and constraints: Most donors were white British, females outnumbered males, and clonal diversity was possibly underestimated.

The clonotype comes from an adult in good health. J is TRBJ2-2 and V is TRBV4-3; the D is unclear. The material was peripheral blood, obtained on day 0 of AZD1222 vaccination. The CDR3 nucleotides are TGCGCCAGCAGCCAAGATAGGCCAGTCGGGGAGCTGTTTTTT. Encoded protein: CASSQDRPVGELFF.